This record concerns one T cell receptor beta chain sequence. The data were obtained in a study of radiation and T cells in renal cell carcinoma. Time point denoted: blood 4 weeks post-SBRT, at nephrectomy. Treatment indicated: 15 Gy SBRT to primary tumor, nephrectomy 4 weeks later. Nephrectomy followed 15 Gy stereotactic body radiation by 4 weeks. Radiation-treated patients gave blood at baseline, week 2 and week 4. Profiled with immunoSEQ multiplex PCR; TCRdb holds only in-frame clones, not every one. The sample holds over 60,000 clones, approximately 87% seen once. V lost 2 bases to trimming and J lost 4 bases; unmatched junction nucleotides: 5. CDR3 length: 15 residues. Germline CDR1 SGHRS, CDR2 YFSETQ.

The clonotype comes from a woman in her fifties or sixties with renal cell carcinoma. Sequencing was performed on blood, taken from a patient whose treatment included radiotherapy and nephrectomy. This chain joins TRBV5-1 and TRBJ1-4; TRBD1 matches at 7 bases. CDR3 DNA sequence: TGCGCCAGCAGCTTAAGAACAGGGGATAATGAAAAACTGTTTTTT. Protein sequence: CASSLRTGDNEKLFF. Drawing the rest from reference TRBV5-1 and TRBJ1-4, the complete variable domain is KAGVTQTPRYLIKTRGQQVTLSCSPISGHRSVSWYQQTPGQGLQFLFEYFSETQRNKGNFPGRFSGRQFSNSRSEMNVSTLELGDSALYLCASSLRTGDNEKLFFGSGTQLSVL.